This T cell receptor beta chain was identified during a study of CD8+ T cells in alopecia areata. A FACSAria was used to sort CD4+ and CD8+ T cells. These cells came from PBMCs. In this sample, this clone turned up a few times. CDR1 and CDR2 from the germline V gene are SEHNR and FQNEAQ (reference sequence). V shed 1 base and J shed 3 bases, with 15 bases lying between them. This CDR3 is built from 16 residues. After isolation, RNA underwent reverse transcription to generate cDNA as the sequencing template. TCRdb's copy holds only in-frame clones and misses some; the assay was immunoSEQ multiplex PCR. The sample contains roughly 59,000 clones, about 44% of which appear only once.

Source: CD8+ T cells sorted from blood, taken at week 0. V gene TRBV7-9 combines with J gene TRBJ2-5; D remains ambiguous. The TCR comes from a human donor with alopecia areata. The CDR3, as DNA: TGTGCCAGCAGCTTAGGACGTTCGACGCAGAAAGAGACCCAGTACTTC. Translating it yields CASSLGRSTQKETQYF.